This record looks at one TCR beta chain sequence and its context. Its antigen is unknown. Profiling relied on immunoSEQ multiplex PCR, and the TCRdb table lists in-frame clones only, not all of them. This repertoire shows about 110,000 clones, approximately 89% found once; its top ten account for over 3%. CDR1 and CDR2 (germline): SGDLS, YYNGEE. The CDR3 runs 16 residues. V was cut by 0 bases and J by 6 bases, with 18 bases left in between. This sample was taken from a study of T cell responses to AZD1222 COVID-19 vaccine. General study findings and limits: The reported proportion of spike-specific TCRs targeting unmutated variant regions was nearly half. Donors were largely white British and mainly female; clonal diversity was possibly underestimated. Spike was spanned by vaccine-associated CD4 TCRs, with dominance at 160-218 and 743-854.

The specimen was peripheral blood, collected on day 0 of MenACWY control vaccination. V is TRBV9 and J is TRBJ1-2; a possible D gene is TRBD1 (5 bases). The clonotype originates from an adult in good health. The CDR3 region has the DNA TGTGCCAGCAGCGTAGCGAGCGGGGGGAGATTCAATGGCTACACCTTC. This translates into CASSVASGGRFNGYTF.